This passage covers 23 T cell receptor beta chains from one sample sequenced in a study of T cell changes during pregnancy in multiple sclerosis. The repertoire was sequenced with immunoSEQ multiplex PCR; TCRdb's copy has only in-frame clones and lacks some. Among about 70,000 clones, 80% to 95% were seen once, and the ten largest hold 0.29%. This material consisted of CD4+ T cells from peripheral blood mononuclear cells, taken after pregnancy. The source is a female donor with multiple sclerosis, enrolled in a pregnancy study.

The chain links TRBV2 to TRBJ2-2; TRBD2 matches 10 bases. Trimming took 6 bases from V and 4 from J; bases not matched to a gene: 8. The CDR3 contains 16 residues. Germline V lookup: CDR1 SNHLY, CDR2 FYNNEI. Here the CDR3 reads CASSPRASGGTGELFF. The DNA for the CDR3 is TGTGCCAGCAGCCCGAGGGCTAGCGGGGGCACCGGGGAGCTGTTTTTT.

V gene TRBV6-5 combines with J gene TRBJ2-3; D remains ambiguous. The CDR3 consists of 16 residues. Looked up from germline, CDR1 is MNHEY and CDR2 is SVGAGI. V was cut by 4 bases and J by 0 bases, with 14 bases left in between. Written as DNA, the CDR3 is TGTGCCAGCAGTTCGATAGACTGGTCTAGCACAGATACGCAGTATTTT. Its translation: CASSSIDWSSTDTQYF.

V and J are TRBV10-3 and TRBJ1-6; D gene ambiguous. V dropped 7 bases and J dropped 0 bases, with 7 bases sitting between them. The CDR3 has 14 residues. Germline CDR1 reads ENHRY; CDR2 reads SYGVKD. CDR3 DNA sequence: TGTGCCATCAAGTCGAGCTCCTATAATTCACCCCTCCACTTT. This sequence encodes CAIKSSSYNSPLHF.

This clone has only one observation. The V call is TRBV30, the J call TRBJ1-5; D unclear. Germline V CDR1 and CDR2: GTSNPN, SVGIG (reference sequence). This CDR3 contains 13 residues. The germline V and J ends were trimmed by 1 base and 9 bases, with 13 bases remaining between them. CDR3 in amino acids: CAWSGLEGRPQHF. The CDR3 DNA reads as TGTGCCTGGAGTGGGTTGGAAGGGAGGCCCCAGCATTTT.

The chain combines TRBV10-3 with TRBJ1-5, with 7 nucleotides matching TRBD1. Germline CDR1 and CDR2: ENHRY and SYGVKD. The CDR3 length is 16 residues. V trimming: 6 bases; J trimming: 2 bases; junction bases outside the gene matches: 10. The CDR3 is CAISPQGGGGNQPQHF. In DNA, the CDR3 is TGTGCCATCAGCCCTCAGGGGGGAGGAGGCAATCAGCCCCAGCATTTT.

The rearrangement joins TRBV19 to TRBJ2-4; the match to TRBD2 covers 9 bases. The CDR3 length is 15 residues. Trimming removed 9 bases from V and 1 base from J; junction bases left unmatched: 7. From germline, CDR1 is LNHDA and CDR2 SQIVND (reference sequence). DNA for the CDR3: TGTGCCAGCGAGACTAGCGGAGGGGCCAAAAACATTCAGTACTTC. Amino acid sequence: CASETSGGAKNIQYF. The entire variable domain, with the rest obtained from reference TRBV19 and TRBJ2-4, is as follows: DGGITQSPKYLFRKEGQNVTLSCEQNLNHDAMYWYRQDPGQGLRLIYYSQIVNDFQKGDIAEGYSVSREKKESFPLTVTSAQKNPTAFYLCASETSGGAKNIQYFGAGTRLSVL.

V and J are TRBV30 and TRBJ1-5; no definite D call. CDR3 length: 16 amino acids. The germline V gene encodes CDR1 GTSNPN and CDR2 SVGIG (reference sequence). V lost 2 bases and J 3 bases, leaving 17 bases between the germline ends. The DNA for the CDR3 is TGTGCCTGGAGTACGTTTTTTGAGGACTTCAATCAGCCCCAGCATTTT. Translation gives CAWSTFFEDFNQPQHF.

A remark on this clone: This same CDR3 is encoded by further DNA sequences in the sample. The chain is built from TRBV4-2 and TRBJ1-5; 8 positions agree with TRBD1. Germline V lookup: CDR1 LGHNA, CDR2 YNFKEQ. V was clipped by 4 bases and J by 5 bases; unmatched bases: 10. This CDR3 contains 16 residues. Written as DNA, the CDR3 is TGTGCCAGCAGCCTTGGACAGGGCGAGTTACATCAGCCCCAGCATTTT. This sequence encodes CASSLGQGELHQPQHF.

For the CDR3, the DNA is TGTGCCAGCAGCACACGGAGCAAGAGCCGGGACAGGGTTAAAGAAAAACTGTTTTTT. It yields the protein CASSTRSKSRDRVKEKLFF. The rearrangement links TRBV28 to TRBJ1-4, with 9 bases matching TRBD1. Germline CDR1 is MDHEN and CDR2 is SYDVKM. V lost 6 bases, J lost 8 bases, and 22 bases stayed unmatched. CDR3 length equals 19 residues.

This clone came up once. V and J are TRBV27 and TRBJ1-2, with unresolved D. There are 14 residues in the CDR3. V was cut by 5 bases and J by 3 bases, with 13 bases left in between. Germline loops: CDR1 MNHEY, CDR2 SMNVEV (reference sequence). The chain's CDR3 is CASSPRMLDYGYTF. CDR3 nucleotides: TGTGCCAGCAGTCCGAGGATGTTGGACTATGGCTACACCTTC.

The genes are TRBV28 and TRBJ1-2, with D possibly TRBD1 on 5 matching bases. The V gene's germline CDR1 is MDHEN and CDR2 SYDVKM. The germline V and J ends were trimmed by 3 bases and 12 bases, with 14 bases remaining between them. CDR3 length: 12 residues. In nucleotides, the CDR3 is TGTGCCAGCAGTTTGAGCCTCGGAGGGGACACCTTC. Its translation is CASSLSLGGDTF.

This sequence joins TRBV10-3 and TRBJ2-7, with D unclear. Germline loops: CDR1 ENHRY, CDR2 SYGVKD. V lost 4 bases, J lost 3 bases, and 13 bases lay in between. The CDR3 covers 14 residues. DNA for the CDR3: TGTGCCATCAGTGTACAATCGCCAGGCTACGAGCAGTACTTC. Its translation: CAISVQSPGYEQYF.

This clone turned up a few times. J is TRBJ1-5 and V is TRBV7-2; 7 nucleotides agree with TRBD1. Germline assignment: CDR1 SGHTA and CDR2 FQGNSA. The CDR3 has 15 amino acids. After removal of 1 base from V and 1 base from J, the junction contained 1 base not matched to a gene. The CDR3 coding sequence is TGTGCCAGCAGCTTAGGCAGGGGGAGCAATCAGCCCCAGCATTTT. This codes for CASSLGRGSNQPQHF.

The chain has TRBV19 and TRBJ2-2; D is perhaps TRBD1 (5 bases). This CDR3 is built from 16 residues. Trimming took off 0 bases at V and 7 bases at J, with 15 bases between the two ends. Germline V gene lookup returns CDR1 LNHDA and CDR2 SQIVND (reference sequence). CDR3 in DNA: TGTGCCAGTAGTATAGATGGGGCAGGGAATCACGGGGAGCTGTTTTTT. Translated: CASSIDGAGNHGELFF.

This rearrangement joins TRBV19 to TRBJ2-3, with TRBD2 as a possible D gene (6 bases). Deletions cut 4 bases from V and 11 bases from J, with 13 bases between. Germline CDR1 and CDR2: LNHDA and SQIVND (reference sequence). The CDR3 is 12 residues long. The CDR3 nucleotides read TGTGCCAGTAGTACAACTAGCCCGGGGCAGTATTTT. Its protein product is CASSTTSPGQYF.

This chain links TRBV13 with TRBJ2-7; 8 bases align to TRBD1. Trimming took 0 bases from V and 2 from J; bases not matched to a gene: 6. The CDR3 spans 16 residues. Germline assignment: CDR1 PRHDT and CDR2 FYEKMQ (reference sequence). The chain's CDR3 is CASSLGETGVAYEQYF. CDR3 nucleotides: TGTGCCAGCAGCTTAGGGGAGACAGGGGTCGCCTACGAGCAGTACTTC.

The chain links TRBV30 to TRBJ2-1; TRBD2 agrees at 7 bases. CDR1 GTSNPN and CDR2 SVGIG come from the germline V gene (reference sequence). The CDR3 is 15 residues long. The V gene end was trimmed by 0 bases and the J gene end by 0 bases; junction bases not matched to a gene: 2. The CDR3 region has the DNA TGTGCCTGGAGTGTCTGGGGGGGCTCCTACAATGAGCAGTTCTTC. Its translation is CAWSVWGGSYNEQFF.

The chain couples TRBV19 to TRBJ1-1, with 7 bases lining up with TRBD1. V dropped 6 bases and J dropped 0; count of bases not matched to a gene: 13. Germline CDR1 reads LNHDA; CDR2 reads SQIVND (reference sequence). CDR3 length: 17 residues. The CDR3, as DNA: TGTGCCAGTAGAACCCCGAACAAGGGGGCTTTGAACACTGAAGCTTTCTTT. Its protein product is CASRTPNKGALNTEAFF.

The V and J genes are TRBV5-1 and TRBJ2-2; possible D gene TRBD2, 5 bases. V dropped 0 bases and J dropped 4 bases, with 10 bases sitting between them. CDR1 and CDR2 from the germline V gene are SGHRS and YFSETQ. The CDR3 runs to 15 residues. The CDR3 bases are TGCGCCAGCAGCTTGGGAGTAGCGTCCACCGGGGAGCTGTTTTTT. Protein product: CASSLGVASTGELFF.

DNA of the CDR3: TGTGCAAGTCGCTTAGGGGGCAGGGTTGGTAACGAGCAGTACTTC. Encoded protein: CASRLGGRVGNEQYF. This chain links TRBV12-2 with TRBJ2-7; the tabulated D call, TRBD1, remains unverified against the DNA. TRBV12-2 counts as a pseudogene. This CDR3 is built from 15 residues.

The V call is TRBV9, the J call TRBJ1-2; maybe TRBD1 (5 bases). V lost 0 bases and J lost 4, with 7 bases in between. The CDR3 totals 13 residues. CDR1 and CDR2 from the germline V gene are SGDLS and YYNGEE. CDR3 residues: CASSVDTGYGYTF. In DNA, the CDR3 is TGTGCCAGCAGCGTAGATACAGGCTATGGCTACACCTTC.

The CDR3 region has the DNA TGTGCCAGCACAGCGGGGGGGCCTAATGAGCAGTTCTTC. Translated, it gives CASTAGGPNEQFF. This chain joins TRBV7-6 and TRBJ2-1; TRBD2 aligns across 10 bases. The CDR3 consists of 13 residues. Germline V gene data show CDR1 as SGHVS and CDR2 as FNYEAQ. V shed 7 bases, J shed 7 bases, and the junction held 4 bases outside the gene matches.

The rearrangement links TRBV5-1 to TRBJ1-2, with 10 bases lining up with TRBD1. The germline gives CDR1 SGHRS, CDR2 YFSETQ. The V segment lost 5 bases and the J segment 6 bases; nucleotides outside the gene matches: 7. This CDR3 is built from 14 residues. The CDR3, as DNA: TGCGCCAGCAGAAGGACAGGGGGAGGGGATGGCTACACCTTC. Its protein product is CASRRTGGGDGYTF.